The 14 T cell receptor beta chains reported below all come from one sample, sequenced in a study of T cell responses to AZD1222 COVID-19 vaccine. This table comes from immunoSEQ multiplex PCR, and its TCRdb copy is limited to in-frame clones, with some not included. The sample includes 95,000 to 100,000 clones, roughly 87% seen only once; the top ten take 15% to 20%. Sequencing was performed on peripheral blood, taken on day 0 of AZD1222 vaccination. These receptor sequences come from an adult in good health.

This clone was detected a few times. V is TRBV18 and J is TRBJ1-1; tentative D call: TRBD1 (5 bases). The CDR3 consists of 11 residues. The ends were cut back, 8 bases at V and 9 bases at J, with 13 bases in the middle. Looked up from germline, CDR1 is KGHSH and CDR2 is LQKENI. CDR3 amino acids: CASRTGLQAFF. DNA of the CDR3: TGTGCCAGCCGCACGGGGCTGCAAGCTTTCTTT.

In its sample, this clone was seen once. The V call is TRBV27, the J call TRBJ2-7; 7 nucleotides align to TRBD1. Per the germline V gene, CDR1 is MNHEY and CDR2 is SMNVEV (reference sequence). The trim removed 2 bases at V and 4 bases at J, leaving 2 bases unmatched. The length of the CDR3 is 13 residues. CDR3 bases: TGTGCCAGCAGTTTAGGGACAGCTTACGAGCAGTACTTC. This translates into CASSLGTAYEQYF.

The CDR3 DNA sequence: TGTGCCAGCAGGCCGACTAGCGGGAGTACCTACGAGCAGTACTTC. Its protein product is CASRPTSGSTYEQYF. The chain employs TRBV2 and TRBJ2-7, with 12 bases aligning to TRBD2. Germline CDR1 reads SNHLY; CDR2 reads FYNNEI. The CDR3 spans 15 residues. After removal of 6 bases from V and 2 bases from J, the junction contained 5 bases not matched to a gene.

V and J are TRBV3-1 (or the pseudogene TRBV3-2) and TRBJ1-2; maybe TRBD1 (6 bases). Germline values: CDR1 LGHDT, CDR2 YNNKEL (reference sequence). V shed 6 bases and J shed 0 bases, with 17 bases lying between them. The CDR3 covers 16 residues. CDR3 DNA sequence: TGTGCCAGCAGGTCCCTACAGGGTTCAGCTAACTATGGCTACACCTTC. Translated, it gives CASRSLQGSANYGYTF.

This chain links TRBV5-1 with TRBJ2-2; TRBD1 agrees at 7 bases. The junction had 5 bases not matched to a gene; V was cut back by 4 bases and J by 2 bases. CDR3 length equals 15 residues. The germline V gene has CDR1 SGHRS and CDR2 YFSETQ. CDR3 loop: CASSPGTVNTGELFF. DNA of the CDR3: TGCGCCAGCAGCCCCGGGACAGTAAACACCGGGGAGCTGTTTTTT.

This clone appeared a few times. This chain connects TRBV12-3 or TRBV12-4 to TRBJ1-5; D remains ambiguous. V was cut by 7 bases and J by 5 bases, with 12 bases left in between. The CDR3 has 13 residues. Here the CDR3 reads CASNNNGYQPQHF. Written as DNA, the CDR3 is TGTGCCAGCAATAACAACGGTTATCAGCCCCAGCATTTT.

The chain joins TRBV5-8 to TRBJ2-3, with a possible D match to TRBD1 (6 bases). Germline V gene sequence: CDR1 SGHTS, CDR2 YDEGEE. Trimming took 5 bases from V and 0 from J, leaving 13 bases between them. The CDR3 contains 15 residues. Here the CDR3 reads CASRYRDPSTDTQYF. CDR3 in DNA: TGTGCCAGCAGGTACAGGGATCCTAGCACAGATACGCAGTATTTT.

The V gene is TRBV19, the J gene TRBJ1-6, with D perhaps TRBD1 (6 bases). This CDR3 comprises 15 residues. Germline V gives CDR1 LNHDA, CDR2 SQIVND (reference sequence). V lost 4 bases, J lost 10 bases, and 17 bases lay in between. The DNA for the CDR3 is TGTGCCAGTAGTACCGCCGGACAGCCAAACTCACCCCTCCACTTT. This encodes CASSTAGQPNSPLHF.

This chain uses TRBV24-1 with TRBJ2-1; 9 bases agree with TRBD1. The length of the CDR3 is 15 residues. Germline V gene data show CDR1 as KGHDR and CDR2 as SFDVKD. The J segment lost 12 bases and the V segment lost 2 bases, leaving 10 bases of the junction unmatched. In DNA form, the CDR3 reads TGTGCCACCAGTGATTCGACCCGGGACAGGGAGACGCAGTTCTTC. It codes for CATSDSTRDRETQFF.

The gene calls are TRBV10-3 and TRBJ1-1; D may be TRBD1 (5 bases). V was cut by 5 bases and J by 8 bases, with 15 bases left in between. Germline V gives CDR1 ENHRY, CDR2 SYGVKD. This CDR3 has 13 amino acids. This CDR3 is CAISRGVTDEAFF. CDR3 nucleotides: TGTGCCATCAGTCGAGGGGTGACAGACGAAGCTTTCTTT.

This rearrangement joins TRBV7-3 to TRBJ1-1; D gene ambiguous. The CDR3 is made up of 13 amino acids. Per the germline V gene, CDR1 is SGHTA and CDR2 is FQGTGA. The ends were cut back, 6 bases at V and 1 base at J, with 9 bases in the middle. CDR3 DNA: TGTGCCAGCAGGCTAACAGAGAACACTGAAGCTTTCTTT. Translating gives CASRLTENTEAFF.

The CDR3 loop is CASSLEDRENTGELFF. CDR3 sequence (DNA): TGCGCCAGCAGCTTGGAAGACAGGGAGAACACCGGGGAGCTGTTTTTT. The genes are TRBV5-1 and TRBJ2-2; 7 nucleotides agree with TRBD1. CDR3 length: 16 amino acids. Germline V CDR1 and CDR2: SGHRS, YFSETQ. The V and J ends lost 0 bases and 1 base, in that order; junction bases with no gene match: 3.

This chain connects TRBV29-1 to TRBJ2-3, with 12 bases aligning to TRBD2. CDR1 and CDR2 from the germline V gene are SQVTM and ANQGSEA. Trimming took 6 bases from V and 1 from J; bases not matched to a gene: 8. The CDR3 is 16 residues long. CDR3 in DNA: TGCAGCGTCTCCGGGACTAGCGGGTCTCGCACAGATACGCAGTATTTT. It specifies CSVSGTSGSRTDTQYF.

V is TRBV19 and J is TRBJ2-1; D gene ambiguous. There are 12 residues in the CDR3. Per germline, CDR1 LNHDA and CDR2 SQIVND (reference sequence). V gave up 4 bases and J gave up 7 bases, with 8 bases separating them. The CDR3, as DNA: TGTGCCAGTAGTACTCTGTCTAATGAGCAGTTCTTC. Translated: CASSTLSNEQFF.